Here is one TCR beta chain with its context. Authors' data handling: Nucleated cell counts were estimated from reference gene primer amplification. Produced via immunoSEQ multiplex PCR; TCRdb's table is partial and in-frame only. V and J calls and clone size come straight from that table; D and trimming were deduced from the DNA. Here the sample spans about half a million clones, 89% being singletons. CDR3 length equals 21 residues. The sample is drawn from a study of blood T cell repertoires in COVID-19. Study-level information: COVID-19 samples, acute and convalescent, were from the United States, Italy and Spain.

This sequence originates from a man in his late teens or twenties with COVID-19, enrolled during active disease. The chain links TRBV21-1 to TRBJ1-4; the table's D gene call, TRBD1, was not cross checked with the DNA. TRBV21-1 is a pseudogene. Sample: peripheral blood. The CDR3 spells CASSKIWASGDRVGANEKLFF. The CDR3 DNA reads TGTGCCAGCAGCAAAATCTGGGCTTCGGGGGACAGGGTAGGAGCTAATGAAAAACTGTTTTTT.